What follows describes a single TCR beta chain. The CDR3 is 18 amino acids. Germline CDR1 LGHNA, CDR2 YSLEER. The J segment lost 8 bases and the V segment lost 1 base, leaving 14 bases of the junction unmatched. Those enrolled, adults aged about 18 to 89 years, came from 25 or so US areas. Participant-reported clinical history was the basis for cohort assignment. The sample comes from a study of blood T cell repertoires in COVID-19. Study-wide context: COVID-19 samples, acute and convalescent, were from the United States, Italy and Spain.

Sequencing was performed with immunoSEQ multiplex PCR; in TCRdb, only in-frame clones are kept and a portion is missing. The sample contains 310,000 or so clones, nearly 90% of which appear only once. The sequenced sample consisted of PBMCs or T cells enriched from blood (not recorded which). The chain joins TRBV4-3 to TRBJ1-4; 9 positions match TRBD1. The TCR originated in a woman under 30 with acute COVID-19. The CDR3 bases are TGCGCCAGCAGCCAAGCGGGTGGAAGGGGACAGGGTCGGGAAAAACTGTTTTTT. This codes for CASSQAGGRGQGREKLFF.